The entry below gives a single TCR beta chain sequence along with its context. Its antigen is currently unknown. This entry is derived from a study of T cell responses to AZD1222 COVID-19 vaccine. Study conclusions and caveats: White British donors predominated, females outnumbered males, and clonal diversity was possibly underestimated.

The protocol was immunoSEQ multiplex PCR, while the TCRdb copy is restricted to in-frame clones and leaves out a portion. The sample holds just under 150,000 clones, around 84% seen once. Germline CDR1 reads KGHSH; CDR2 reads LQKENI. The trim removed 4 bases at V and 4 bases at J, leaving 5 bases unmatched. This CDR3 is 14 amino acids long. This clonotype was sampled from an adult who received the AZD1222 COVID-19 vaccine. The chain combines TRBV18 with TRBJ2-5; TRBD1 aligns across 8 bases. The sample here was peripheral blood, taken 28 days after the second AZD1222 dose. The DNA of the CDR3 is TGTGCCAGCTCACTTCCAGGACAGGGAGAGACCCAGTACTTC. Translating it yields CASSLPGQGETQYF.